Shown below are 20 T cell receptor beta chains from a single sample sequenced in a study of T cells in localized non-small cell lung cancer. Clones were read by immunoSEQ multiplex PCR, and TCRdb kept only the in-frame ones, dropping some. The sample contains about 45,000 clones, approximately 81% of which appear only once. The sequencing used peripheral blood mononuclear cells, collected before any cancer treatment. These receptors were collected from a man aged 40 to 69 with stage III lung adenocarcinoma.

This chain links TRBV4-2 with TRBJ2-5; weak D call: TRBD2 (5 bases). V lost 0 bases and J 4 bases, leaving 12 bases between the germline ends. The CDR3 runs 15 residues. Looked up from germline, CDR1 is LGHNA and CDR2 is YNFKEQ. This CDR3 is CASSQDGTRRETQYF. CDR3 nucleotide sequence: TGTGCCAGCAGCCAAGATGGTACTAGGCGAGAGACCCAGTACTTC.

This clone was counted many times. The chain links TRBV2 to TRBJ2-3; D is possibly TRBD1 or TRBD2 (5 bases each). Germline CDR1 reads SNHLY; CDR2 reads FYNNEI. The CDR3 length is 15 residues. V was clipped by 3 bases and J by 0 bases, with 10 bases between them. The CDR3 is CASSDGTFSTDTQYF. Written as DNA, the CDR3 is TGTGCCAGCAGTGACGGGACCTTTAGCACAGATACGCAGTATTTT.

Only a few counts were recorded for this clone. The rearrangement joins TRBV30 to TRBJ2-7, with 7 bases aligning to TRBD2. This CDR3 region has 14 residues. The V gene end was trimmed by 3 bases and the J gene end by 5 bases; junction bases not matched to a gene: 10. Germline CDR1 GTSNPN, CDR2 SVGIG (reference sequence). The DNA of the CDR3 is TGTGCCTGGAGGGATTGGGAGCGGGGTCACGAGCAGTACTTC. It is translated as CAWRDWERGHEQYF.

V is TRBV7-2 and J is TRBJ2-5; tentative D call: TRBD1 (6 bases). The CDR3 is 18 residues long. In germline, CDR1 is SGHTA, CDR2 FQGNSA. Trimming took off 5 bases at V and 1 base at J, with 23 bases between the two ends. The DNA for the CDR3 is TGTGCCAGCAGCCGGGTGTTTACGGACAGCCTAAGCCAAGAGACCCAGTACTTC. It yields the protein CASSRVFTDSLSQETQYF. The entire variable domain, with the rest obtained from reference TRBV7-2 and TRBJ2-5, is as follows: GAGVSQSPSNKVTEKGKDVELRCDPISGHTALYWYRQSLGQGLEFLIYFQGNSAPDKSGLPSDRFSAERTGGSVSTLTIQRTQQEDSAVYLCASSRVFTDSLSQETQYFGPGTRLLVL.

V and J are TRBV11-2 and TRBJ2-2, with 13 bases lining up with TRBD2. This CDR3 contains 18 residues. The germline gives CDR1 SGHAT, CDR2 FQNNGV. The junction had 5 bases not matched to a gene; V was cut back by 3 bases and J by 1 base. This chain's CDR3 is CASSLGLAGSGNTGELFF. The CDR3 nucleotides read TGTGCCAGCAGCTTGGGACTAGCGGGGAGCGGGAACACCGGGGAGCTGTTTTTT.

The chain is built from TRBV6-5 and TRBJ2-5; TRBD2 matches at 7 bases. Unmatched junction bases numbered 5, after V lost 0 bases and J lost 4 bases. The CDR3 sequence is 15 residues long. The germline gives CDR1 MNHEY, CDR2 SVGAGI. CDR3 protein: CASSYSQGEGETQYF. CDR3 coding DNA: TGTGCCAGCAGTTACTCCCAAGGGGAGGGAGAGACCCAGTACTTC.

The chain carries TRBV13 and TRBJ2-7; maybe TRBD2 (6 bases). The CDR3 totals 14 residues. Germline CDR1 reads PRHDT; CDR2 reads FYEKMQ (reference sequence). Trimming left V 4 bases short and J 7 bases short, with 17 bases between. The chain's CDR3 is CASSSRDSLLEQYF. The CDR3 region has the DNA TGTGCCAGCAGCTCCCGGGACTCCCTGCTTGAGCAGTACTTC.

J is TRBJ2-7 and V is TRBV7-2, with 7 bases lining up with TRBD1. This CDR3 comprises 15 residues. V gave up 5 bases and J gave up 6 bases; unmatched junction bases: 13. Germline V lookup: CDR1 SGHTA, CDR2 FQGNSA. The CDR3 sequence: CASSTGRLGGSEQYF. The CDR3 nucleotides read TGTGCCAGCAGCACAGGGCGGCTAGGGGGCTCCGAGCAGTACTTC.

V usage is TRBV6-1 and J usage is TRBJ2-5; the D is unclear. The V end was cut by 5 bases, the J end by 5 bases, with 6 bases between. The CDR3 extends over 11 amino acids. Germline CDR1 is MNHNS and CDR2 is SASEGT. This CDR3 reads CASSRTETQYF. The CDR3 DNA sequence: TGTGCCAGCAGTCGAACTGAGACCCAGTACTTC.

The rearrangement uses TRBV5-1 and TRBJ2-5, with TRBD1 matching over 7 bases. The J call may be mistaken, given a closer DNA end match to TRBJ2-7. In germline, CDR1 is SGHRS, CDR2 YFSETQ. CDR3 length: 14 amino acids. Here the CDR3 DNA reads TGCGCCAGCAGTTTAGAGGGGGCGGATCACGAGCAGTACTTC. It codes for CASSLEGADHEQYF.

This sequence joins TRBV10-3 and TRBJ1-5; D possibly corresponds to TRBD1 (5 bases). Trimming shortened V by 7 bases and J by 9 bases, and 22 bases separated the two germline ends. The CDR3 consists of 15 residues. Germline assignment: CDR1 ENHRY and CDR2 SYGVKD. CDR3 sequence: CAIIGAGLPTWPQHF. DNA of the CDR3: TGTGCCATCATAGGGGCCGGACTGCCCACTTGGCCCCAGCATTTT.

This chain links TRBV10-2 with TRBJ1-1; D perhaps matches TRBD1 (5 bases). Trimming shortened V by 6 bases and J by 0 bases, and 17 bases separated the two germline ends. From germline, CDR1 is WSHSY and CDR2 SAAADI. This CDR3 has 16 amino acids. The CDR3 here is CASSSMEGPLNTEAFF. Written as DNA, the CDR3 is TGCGCCAGCAGCTCGATGGAGGGGCCGCTGAACACTGAAGCTTTCTTT.

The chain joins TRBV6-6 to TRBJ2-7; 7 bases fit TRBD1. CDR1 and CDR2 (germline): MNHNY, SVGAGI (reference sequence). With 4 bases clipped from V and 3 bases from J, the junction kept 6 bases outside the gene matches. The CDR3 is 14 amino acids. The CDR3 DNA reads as TGTGCCAGCAGTTCCGGACAGGCTATCTACGAGCAGTACTTC. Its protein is CASSSGQAIYEQYF.

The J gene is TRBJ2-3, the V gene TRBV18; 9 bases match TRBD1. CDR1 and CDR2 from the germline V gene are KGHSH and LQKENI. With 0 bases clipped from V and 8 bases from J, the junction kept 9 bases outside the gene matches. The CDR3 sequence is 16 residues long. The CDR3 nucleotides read TGTGCCAGCTCACCACCTTCCGGGACAGGGAGGGGTACGCAGTATTTT. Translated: CASSPPSGTGRGTQYF.

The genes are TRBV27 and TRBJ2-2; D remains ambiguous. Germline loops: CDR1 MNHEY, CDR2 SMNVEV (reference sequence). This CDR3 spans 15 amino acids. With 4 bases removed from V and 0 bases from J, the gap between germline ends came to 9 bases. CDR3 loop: CASSSRRSNTGELFF. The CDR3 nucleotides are TGTGCCAGCAGTTCAAGACGGTCGAACACCGGGGAGCTGTTTTTT.

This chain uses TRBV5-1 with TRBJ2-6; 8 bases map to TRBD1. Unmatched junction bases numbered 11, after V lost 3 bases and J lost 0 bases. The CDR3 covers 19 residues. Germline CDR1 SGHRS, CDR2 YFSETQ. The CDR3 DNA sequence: TGCGCCAGCAGCTCCCAAAATACAGGGGGGTCCTCTGGGGCCAACGTCCTGACTTTC. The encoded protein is CASSSQNTGGSSGANVLTF. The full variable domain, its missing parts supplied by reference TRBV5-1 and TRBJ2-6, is KAGVTQTPRYLIKTRGQQVTLSCSPISGHRSVSWYQQTPGQGLQFLFEYFSETQRNKGNFPGRFSGRQFSNSRSEMNVSTLELGDSALYLCASSSQNTGGSSGANVLTFGAGSRLTVL.

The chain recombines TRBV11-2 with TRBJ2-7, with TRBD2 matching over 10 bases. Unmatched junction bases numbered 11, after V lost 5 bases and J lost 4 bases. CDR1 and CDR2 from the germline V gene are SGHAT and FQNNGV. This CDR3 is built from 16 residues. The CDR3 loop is CASSPAGAGGGYEQYF. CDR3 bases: TGTGCCAGCAGCCCCGCAGGAGCGGGGGGGGGTTACGAGCAGTACTTC.

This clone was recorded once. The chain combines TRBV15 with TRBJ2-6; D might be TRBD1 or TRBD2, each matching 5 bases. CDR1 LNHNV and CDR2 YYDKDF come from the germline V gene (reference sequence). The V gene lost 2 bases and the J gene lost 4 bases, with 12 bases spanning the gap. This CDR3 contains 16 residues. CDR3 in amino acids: CATSRSVGTGANVLTF. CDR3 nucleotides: TGTGCCACCAGCAGATCTGTGGGGACGGGGGCCAACGTCCTGACTTTC. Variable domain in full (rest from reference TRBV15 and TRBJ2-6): DAMVIQNPRYQVTQFGKPVTLSCSQTLNHNVMYWYQQKSSQAPKLLFHYYDKDFNNEADTPDNFQSRRPNTSFCFLDIRSPGLGDTAMYLCATSRSVGTGANVLTFGAGSRLTVL.

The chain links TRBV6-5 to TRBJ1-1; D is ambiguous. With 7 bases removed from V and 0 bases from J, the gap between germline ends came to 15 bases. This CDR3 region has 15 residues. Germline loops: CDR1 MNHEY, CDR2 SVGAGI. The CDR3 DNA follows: TGTGCCAGCAAGCCCCTGGCACGCATGAACACTGAAGCTTTCTTT. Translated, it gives CASKPLARMNTEAFF.

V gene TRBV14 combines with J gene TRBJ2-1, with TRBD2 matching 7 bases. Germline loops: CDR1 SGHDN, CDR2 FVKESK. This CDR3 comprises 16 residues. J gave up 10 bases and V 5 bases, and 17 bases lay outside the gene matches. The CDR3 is CASSLVPRGGQSEQFF. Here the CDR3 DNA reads TGTGCCAGCAGCTTGGTCCCAAGGGGAGGGCAATCAGAGCAGTTCTTC.